The present T cell receptor beta chain was sequenced within a study of early T cells in non-severe SARS-CoV-2 infection. This CDR3 region has 13 residues. The ends were cut back, 6 bases at V and 2 bases at J, with 10 bases in the middle. Germline loops: CDR1 DFQATT, CDR2 SNEGSKA (reference sequence). A single record per CDR3 protein comes from TCRdb applying MiXCR to the 5' RACE reads. Counted here are fewer than 70,000 distinct CDR3 sequences, 4.6% occurring once; the ten biggest clones make up around 3.4%. This clonotype was counted at least ten times. The source was whole blood, collected at baseline. This TCR was sampled from an adult who was a healthcare worker with PCR-confirmed SARS-CoV-2 infection or an uninfected control (not recorded which). The donor label of this sample is uncertain. The genes are TRBV20-1 and TRBJ2-2; D may be TRBD1 (5 bases). The CDR3 reads CSARTPNTGELFF. CDR3 coding DNA: TGCAGTGCCAGGACACCCAACACCGGGGAGCTGTTTTTT.